These 10 T cell receptor beta chains were sequenced from one sample in a study of blood T cell repertoires in COVID-19. TCRdb's copy holds only in-frame clones and misses some; the assay was immunoSEQ multiplex PCR. The sample records fewer than 200,000 clones, about 90% being singletons. Sequences were obtained from peripheral blood. These receptors came from a man between 35 and 55 years old with active or convalescent COVID-19.

This sequence joins TRBV30 and TRBJ1-4, with 7 bases matching TRBD1. The ends lost 5 bases at V and 2 bases at J; junction bases unmatched: 5. Looked up from germline, CDR1 is GTSNPN and CDR2 is SVGIG (reference sequence). The CDR3 sequence is 14 residues long. CDR3 DNA: TGTGCCTGGCGTACGACAGGGACTAATGAAAAACTGTTTTTT. Translating gives CAWRTTGTNEKLFF.

The chain employs TRBV2 and TRBJ1-2, with 10 bases matching TRBD1. V dropped 6 bases and J dropped 5; count of bases not matched to a gene: 6. The CDR3 runs 14 residues. The germline V gene encodes CDR1 SNHLY and CDR2 FYNNEI. CDR3 nucleotides: TGTGCCAGCAGAGAGGGGGACAGGGGTTATGGCTACACCTTC. This encodes CASREGDRGYGYTF.

The chain links TRBV5-6 to TRBJ1-1, with D unresolved. The germline gives CDR1 SGHDT, CDR2 YYEEEE. V lost 2 bases and J lost 1, with 6 bases in between. This CDR3 spans 13 amino acids. CDR3 sequence: CASSLGRNTEAFF. DNA of the CDR3: TGTGCCAGCAGCTTAGGGAGGAACACTGAAGCTTTCTTT.

This chain joins TRBV12-3 or TRBV12-4 and TRBJ1-2; D not certain. This CDR3 region has 13 residues. V was clipped by 1 base and J by 4 bases, with 7 bases between them. CDR3 residues: CASSLEQIYGYTF. CDR3 DNA sequence: TGTGCCAGCAGTTTAGAACAGATCTATGGCTACACCTTC.

V usage is TRBV15 and J usage is TRBJ2-3, with 8 bases identical to TRBD1. The V gene's germline CDR1 is LNHNV and CDR2 YYDKDF (reference sequence). The CDR3 loop spans 15 amino acids. The V and J ends lost 5 bases and 2 bases, in that order; junction bases with no gene match: 6. This CDR3 reads CATSPRDRYTDTQYF. In DNA form, the CDR3 reads TGTGCCACCAGCCCTCGGGACAGGTACACAGATACGCAGTATTTT.

The V and J genes are TRBV28 and TRBJ1-1; 11 bases align to TRBD1. Trimming cost V 6 bases and J 1 base; bases outside gene matches: 4. The CDR3 consists of 15 residues. From germline, CDR1 is MDHEN and CDR2 SYDVKM. CDR3 loop: CASRVDRGRNTEAFF. CDR3 bases: TGTGCCAGCAGAGTGGACAGGGGGCGGAACACTGAAGCTTTCTTT. Complete variable domain (other parts from reference TRBV28 and TRBJ1-1): DVKVTQSSRYLVKRTGEKVFLECVQDMDHENMFWYRQDPGLGLRLIYFSYDVKMKEKGDIPEGYSVSREKKERFSLILESASTNQTSMYLCASRVDRGRNTEAFFGQGTRLTVV.

The genes are TRBV5-1 and TRBJ1-1, with a tentative D call TRBD1 (5 bases). Germline CDR1 is SGHRS and CDR2 is YFSETQ. V gave up 1 base and J gave up 0 bases, with 16 bases separating them. The CDR3 runs 17 residues. CDR3 coding DNA: TGCGCCAGCAGCTTGAGGTCGGGGGGAAATATGAACACTGAAGCTTTCTTT. Protein: CASSLRSGGNMNTEAFF.

This clone was observed a single time. The chain joins TRBV6-5 to TRBJ1-2, with 11 bases that match TRBD1. CDR1 MNHEY and CDR2 SVGAGI come from the germline V gene. The CDR3 sequence is 15 residues long. Losses at the gene ends were 4 bases for V and 3 bases for J; bases not matched to a gene: 4. CDR3 region: CASSWTGGKDYGYTF. The CDR3 DNA reads TGTGCCAGCAGTTGGACAGGGGGCAAGGACTATGGCTACACCTTC.

The gene calls are TRBV28 and TRBJ1-5; 8 positions match TRBD1. This CDR3 is built from 14 residues. Per germline, CDR1 MDHEN and CDR2 SYDVKM. V lost 5 bases and J lost 6; bases outside the gene matches: 6. For the CDR3, the DNA is TGTGCCAGCAGTCCAGGGGGCTCGGTTCAGCCCCAGCATTTT. This translates into CASSPGGSVQPQHF. The variable domain in full, completed from reference TRBV28 and TRBJ1-5, reads DVKVTQSSRYLVKRTGEKVFLECVQDMDHENMFWYRQDPGLGLRLIYFSYDVKMKEKGDIPEGYSVSREKKERFSLILESASTNQTSMYLCASSPGGSVQPQHFGDGTRLSIL.

V gene TRBV2 combines with J gene TRBJ1-5, with 8 bases identical to TRBD1. This CDR3 contains 13 residues. J was trimmed by 6 bases and V by 5 bases; bases with no gene match: 3. Germline CDR1 is SNHLY and CDR2 is FYNNEI. CDR3 DNA sequence: TGTGCCAGCAGTTACAGGGGGGTTCAGCCCCAGCATTTT. The encoded protein is CASSYRGVQPQHF.